This T cell receptor (beta chain) originates from a study of cytomegalovirus exposure and HLA in healthy donors. The PCR used 60 Vbeta and 13 Jbeta primers. This table comes from immunoSEQ multiplex PCR, and its TCRdb copy is limited to in-frame clones, with some not included. This sample has about 130,000 clones, with more than 60% found just once. CDR3 length equals 15 residues. The V segment lost 7 bases and the J segment 1 base; nucleotides outside the gene matches: 7. Germline CDR1 reads SNHLY; CDR2 reads FYNNEI. The donors were healthy bone marrow donors. Of note for this clone: What it binds is unknown.

Overall study results and limits: Available immune exposure information covered CMV serostatus only. Data from an earlier analysis indicated that most TCR beta V segments were productive either about 87% or about 30% of the time. Using the classifier, cytomegalovirus status was reportedly diagnosed with high specificity and sensitivity.

This receptor was identified in a woman in her thirties or forties in good health and CMV-seronegative. Specimen: PBMCs. The chain is built from TRBV2 and TRBJ1-2, with 9 nucleotides matching TRBD1. In DNA form, the CDR3 reads TGTGCCAGCACCGAGACAGGGGGGAATAACTATGGCTACACCTTC. This translates into CASTETGGNNYGYTF.